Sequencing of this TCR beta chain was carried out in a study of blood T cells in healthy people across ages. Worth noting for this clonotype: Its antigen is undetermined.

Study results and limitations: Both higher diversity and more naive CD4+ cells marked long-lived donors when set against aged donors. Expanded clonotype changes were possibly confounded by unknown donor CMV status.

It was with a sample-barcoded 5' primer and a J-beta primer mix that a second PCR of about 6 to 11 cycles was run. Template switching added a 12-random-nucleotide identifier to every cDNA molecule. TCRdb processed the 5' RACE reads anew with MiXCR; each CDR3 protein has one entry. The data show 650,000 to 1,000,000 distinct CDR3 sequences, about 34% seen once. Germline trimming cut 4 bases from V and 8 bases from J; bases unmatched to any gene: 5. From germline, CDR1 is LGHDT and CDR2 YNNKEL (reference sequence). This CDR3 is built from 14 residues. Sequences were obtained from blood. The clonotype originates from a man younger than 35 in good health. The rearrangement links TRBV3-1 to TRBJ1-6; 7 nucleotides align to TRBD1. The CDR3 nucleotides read TGTGCCAGCAGCCCGGGACAGCGGGATTCACCCCTCCACTTT. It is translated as CASSPGQRDSPLHF.